This TCR beta chain stems from a study of tumor T cells in aggressive B-cell lymphoma (dated by TCRdb to the late 2010s). Libraries came from the immunoSEQ multiplex PCR assay. TCRdb retrieved this table from immuneACCESS and kept in-frame rearrangements only. Not all clones are present; in checked studies, unresolved V genes account for under half, and no reason is known for the remainder. The table for this sample lists over a thousand clones; 95% to 98% of them were counted only once. Less than 4.5% of the sample goes to the ten largest clones. Details on this clone: The clone's antigen remains unknown. The record has no base qualities; no much larger clone is one base away.

The CDR1 and CDR2 encoded by the germline V gene are SGDLS and YYNGEE. Germline trimming amounts to 0 bases on V and 3 bases on J, with 3 as the count of junction bases outside the gene matches. From its cysteine to its phenylalanine, the CDR3 spans 16 amino acids. The read is trimmed to its CDR3 DNA, 48 bases read in frame from base 1. This clonotype was sampled from an adult with diffuse large B cell lymphoma. Sequencing input: tumor tissue. This chain is built from TRBV9 and TRBJ2-1, and 10 junction bases match TRBD2. The nucleotides read TGTGCCAGCAGCGTAGGTCTAGCGGGGGTCTACAATGAGCAGTTCTTC. This sequence encodes CASSVGLAGVYNEQFF.